This section outlines one TCR beta chain sequence together with its context. Its antigen is not yet known. No clone much larger than this one lies a single base away; base qualities are absent. The donors belonged to the validation cohort of around 130 subjects, which was separate from the roughly 680-subject first cohort. This entry comes from a study of cytomegalovirus exposure and HLA in healthy donors (dated by TCRdb to 2017 to 2019). About the study as a whole: According to a later analysis, one platform produced both the roughly 130 validation repertoires and the 666 repertoires of the first cohort. High-throughput TCR immunosequencing, statistical association of individual TCRs with disease status, and machine learning were combined to predict cytomegalovirus infection status. The study aimed to test whether signatures of past pathogen exposure could be identified by cataloging public T cell receptors. In addition to the first cohort of 666 subjects, a separate validation cohort of about 120 different subjects was used.

The receptor library was made with the immunoSEQ multiplex PCR assay. From the authors' description of their analysis: A statistical classification framework was built to diagnose cytomegalovirus status from the catalog of TCR beta chain sequences. Imported from immuneACCESS, the table was reduced by TCRdb to in-frame sequences with V and J called. These copies leave out some clones; in studies compared against another copy, an unresolved V gene accounts for under half, and the cause of the remainder is not known. That table supplies the V and J calls and clone size; D and trimming were determined from the DNA. In this sample the table shows some 150,000 clones, about 86% of which occur a single time. About a fifth of the sample belongs to the ten largest clones. Overall study outcomes, separate from this receptor: In vitro tests confirmed that a few of the cytomegalovirus-associated TCR beta chains recognize cytomegalovirus antigens. Cytomegalovirus status was reported to be diagnosed by the classifier with high specificity and sensitivity in both the original and validation cohorts. The authors suggested that the approach could potentially be generalized to other disease states and immunological phenotypes. A total of fewer than 200 TCR beta chains were listed by the study as associated with cytomegalovirus. Most TCR sequences were observed very rarely across donors, whereas some public TCRs were present in many individuals. A later analysis found that TCRs clustered in the first cohort also tended to co-occur in the 95 to 150 validation repertoires, with just under 95% of cluster scores above 0. The validation cohort had no HLA typing available for a later analysis, so co-occurrence within that cohort was assessed over all 120 or so repertoires.

The CDR3 runs 15 residues from the cysteine to the phenylalanine. The entry retains the CDR3 DNA only, 45 bases that are in frame from base 1. CDR1 and CDR2 were assigned from the germline V gene as SGHAT and FQNNGV. Compared with germline, V lacks 7 bases and J lacks 2 bases; bases without a gene match: 6. Sequenced material: PBMCs. The receptor chain draws on TRBV11-2 and TRBJ2-3, and 10 junction bases match TRBD2. This TCR was recovered from a man younger than 35 in good health and CMV-seropositive. Here the CDR3 is given as CASTPLAGFTDTQYF. At the DNA level, the sequence is TGTGCCAGCACCCCACTAGCGGGGTTCACAGATACGCAGTATTTT.